Shown below are 8 T cell receptor beta chains from a single sample sequenced in a study of shared clonotypes between healthy human individuals. The repertoire was sequenced with immunoSEQ multiplex PCR; TCRdb's copy has only in-frame clones and lacks some. The repertoire holds about 1.1 million clones, with more than 75% as singletons. Material: memory CD4+ T cells from PBMCs. Subset reported: CD45RA-negative fraction. The receptors here all came from a man between 18 and 29 years old in good health. Some clones in this sample may be carry-over from other donors' samples.

The V call is TRBV11-2, the J call TRBJ2-5; 10 bases are a match to TRBD2. The germline gives CDR1 SGHAT, CDR2 FQNNGV. Trimming at V came to 5 bases and at J to 0 bases, leaving 15 bases not matched to a gene. The CDR3 runs to 19 residues. The CDR3: CASSRGRLVAGGHQETQYF. The CDR3 DNA reads TGTGCCAGCAGCCGCGGACGATTAGTAGCGGGAGGACACCAAGAGACCCAGTACTTC.

V usage is TRBV5-1 and J usage is TRBJ1-1, with TRBD1 matching 12 bases. The V and J ends lost 0 bases and 11 bases, in that order; junction bases with no gene match: 11. The CDR3 has 16 amino acids. Germline V CDR1 and CDR2: SGHRS, YFSETQ. CDR3 loop: CASSLGSSGQGATAFF. CDR3 nucleotide sequence: TGCGCCAGCAGCTTGGGCTCCTCGGGACAGGGGGCGACCGCTTTCTTT.

The chain recombines TRBV4-3 with TRBJ2-1, with D uncertain. There are 14 residues in the CDR3. Trimming cost V 4 bases and J 7 bases, with 14 bases left between them. CDR1 and CDR2 from the germline V gene are LGHNA and YSLEER. CDR3 sequence (DNA): TGCGCCAGCAGCCCTGGTTCAATGGGGAATGAGCAGTTCTTC. It translates to CASSPGSMGNEQFF.

This clone was observed a handful of times. The chain employs TRBV7-2 and TRBJ1-5, with D unresolved. Trimming removed 5 bases from V and 5 bases from J, with 13 bases in between. The CDR3 has 14 amino acids. CDR1 is SGHTA, CDR2 FQGNSA, per germline. CDR3 nucleotide sequence: TGTGCCAGCAGCGGGTCGACCCGGGATCAGCCCCAGCATTTT. It encodes CASSGSTRDQPQHF.

The V and J genes are TRBV4-1 and TRBJ2-1; no clear D gene. V dropped 1 base and J dropped 7 bases, with 14 bases sitting between them. CDR1 is MGHRA and CDR2 is YSYEKL in the germline V gene. The CDR3 spans 15 residues. This CDR3 reads CASSQVAGLENEQFF. In nucleotides, the CDR3 is TGCGCCAGCAGCCAAGTTGCTGGGCTGGAAAATGAGCAGTTCTTC.

The chain uses TRBV14 and TRBJ2-1, with D unclear. Trimming left V 2 bases short and J 4 bases short, with 9 bases between. Germline CDR1 reads SGHDN; CDR2 reads FVKESK. The CDR3 totals 14 residues. The CDR3 region is CASSQLSYYNEQFF. CDR3 DNA: TGTGCCAGCAGCCAACTTTCGTATTACAATGAGCAGTTCTTC.

V usage is TRBV6-6 and J usage is TRBJ2-7; TRBD2 matches at 13 bases. The CDR3 has 14 residues. V lost 8 bases and J lost 6; bases outside the gene matches: 7. Germline V lookup: CDR1 MNHNY, CDR2 SVGAGI (reference sequence). CDR3: CASDGTSGIGEQYF. CDR3 bases: TGTGCCAGCGATGGGACTAGCGGGATCGGCGAGCAGTACTTC.

This clone was recorded only once. The chain links TRBV5-1 to TRBJ2-1; 7 positions agree with TRBD2. Germline V gene sequence: CDR1 SGHRS, CDR2 YFSETQ. There are 15 residues in the CDR3. J gave up 4 bases and V 3 bases, and 7 bases lay outside the gene matches. CDR3 sequence: CASSYTTGGYNEQFF. The CDR3 DNA is TGCGCCAGCAGCTATACGACGGGAGGATACAATGAGCAGTTCTTC.